The clone carrying this TCR beta chain was observed many times. The antigen is not known. Unique molecular identifiers were affixed to single, distinct cDNA molecules. One entry per CDR3 protein results from TCRdb running MiXCR on the 5' RACE reads. Seen here are 66,000 or so distinct CDR3 sequences, less than 15% observed once, and the top ten hold about 7.7%. The sample comes from a study of early T cells in non-severe SARS-CoV-2 infection. Study-level background: Bulk RNA isolated from unsorted whole blood underwent sequencing; chains were not paired.

Study-wide results and limits: The matching step, a VDJdb search, favored anti-spike CD8 responses and missed private and CD4 specificities.

CDR1 is LNHNV and CDR2 is YYDKDF in the germline V gene (reference sequence). The V end lost 3 bases, the J end lost 4 bases, and 19 bases lay between the germline ends. The CDR3 loop spans 17 amino acids. Sequencing input: whole blood. The clonotype originates from an adult who was a healthcare worker with PCR-confirmed SARS-CoV-2 infection or an uninfected control (not recorded which). This chain links TRBV15 with TRBJ1-5, with a weak D call TRBD1 (5 bases). CDR3 sequence reads: CATSRERAGHKNQPQHF. CDR3 nucleotide sequence: TGTGCCACCAGCAGGGAACGCGCAGGGCATAAGAATCAGCCCCAGCATTTT.